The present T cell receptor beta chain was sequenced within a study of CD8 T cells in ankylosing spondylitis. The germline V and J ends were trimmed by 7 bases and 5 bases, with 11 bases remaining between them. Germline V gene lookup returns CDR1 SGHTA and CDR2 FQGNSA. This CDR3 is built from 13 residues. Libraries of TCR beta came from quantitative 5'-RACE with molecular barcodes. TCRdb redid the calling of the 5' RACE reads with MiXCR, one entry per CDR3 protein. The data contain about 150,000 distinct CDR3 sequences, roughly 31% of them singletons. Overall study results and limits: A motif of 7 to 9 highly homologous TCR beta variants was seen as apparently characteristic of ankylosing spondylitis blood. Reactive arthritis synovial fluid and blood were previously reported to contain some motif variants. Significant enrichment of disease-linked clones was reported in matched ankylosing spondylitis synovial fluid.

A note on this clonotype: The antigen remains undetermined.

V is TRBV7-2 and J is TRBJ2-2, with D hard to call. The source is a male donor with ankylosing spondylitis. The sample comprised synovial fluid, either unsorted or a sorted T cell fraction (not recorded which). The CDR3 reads CASTISSTGELFF. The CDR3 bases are TGTGCCAGCACCATCTCGTCAACCGGGGAGCTGTTTTTT.